Shown below are 26 T cell receptor beta chains from a single sample sequenced in a study of blood T cell repertoires in COVID-19. Data came from immunoSEQ multiplex PCR; TCRdb stores just in-frame clones and leaves some out. The sample lists about 220,000 clones, approximately 81% occurring once. Sample: peripheral blood. These receptors were taken from a man aged 45-65 years who had recovered from COVID-19.

J is TRBJ2-7 and V is TRBV30, with D possibly matching TRBD1 (6 bases). CDR3 length equals 14 residues. Trimming pared 4 bases from V and 1 base from J, leaving 14 bases between. The germline gives CDR1 GTSNPN, CDR2 SVGIG (reference sequence). This CDR3 reads CAWTGQLISYEQYF. The DNA for the CDR3 is TGTGCCTGGACCGGACAGCTGATTTCCTACGAGCAGTACTTC.

This clone has a single count. V and J are TRBV5-1 and TRBJ1-1; TRBD1 matches at 8 bases. The germline V gene has CDR1 SGHRS and CDR2 YFSETQ. V lost 2 bases to trimming and J lost 4 bases; unmatched junction nucleotides: 10. The CDR3 extends over 16 amino acids. The CDR3 coding sequence is TGCGCCAGCAGCTTTTCACAGGGGGTAACCGCCACTGAAGCTTTCTTT. Amino acid sequence: CASSFSQGVTATEAFF.

V gene TRBV14 combines with J gene TRBJ1-3; D gene uncertain. Trimming stripped 2 bases from V and 0 bases from J, with 5 bases between. This CDR3 contains 14 residues. From germline, CDR1 is SGHDN and CDR2 FVKESK. CDR3 in amino acids: CASSQQNSGNTIYF. The DNA for the CDR3 is TGTGCCAGCAGCCAACAGAACTCTGGAAACACCATATATTTT.

The gene calls are TRBV3-1 (or the pseudogene TRBV3-2) and TRBJ1-1; 7 positions agree with TRBD1. CDR3 length: 14 residues. After removal of 2 bases from V and 4 bases from J, the junction contained 4 bases not matched to a gene. In germline, CDR1 is LGHDT, CDR2 YNNKEL (reference sequence). CDR3 nucleotides: TGTGCCAGCAGCCAAACGACAGGGATCACTGAAGCTTTCTTT. This codes for CASSQTTGITEAFF.

The chain joins TRBV9 to TRBJ1-1; 9 nucleotides align to TRBD1. V dropped 4 bases and J dropped 5; count of bases not matched to a gene: 9. The CDR3 sequence is 15 residues long. From germline, CDR1 is SGDLS and CDR2 YYNGEE. The CDR3 bases are TGTGCCAGCAGCACAAAAGACAGGGGGGAAACTGAAGCTTTCTTT. Amino acid sequence: CASSTKDRGETEAFF.

The chain carries TRBV6-1 and TRBJ1-2, with 9 bases matching TRBD1. Looked up from germline, CDR1 is MNHNS and CDR2 is SASEGT. CDR3 length: 14 amino acids. V trimming: 6 bases; J trimming: 4 bases; junction bases outside the gene matches: 6. The CDR3 spells CASSVGTGIYGYTF. The CDR3 region has the DNA TGTGCCAGCAGCGTGGGGACAGGGATCTATGGCTACACCTTC.

The chain has TRBV5-4 and TRBJ2-4; 7 nucleotides line up with TRBD2. V trimming: 4 bases; J trimming: 3 bases; junction bases outside the gene matches: 10. Germline CDR1 is SGHNT and CDR2 is YYREEE (reference sequence). The CDR3 has 16 amino acids. The CDR3 region has the DNA TGTGCCAGCAGCCCGGGGGGAGGGCTAGACAAAAACATTCAGTACTTC. Its protein product is CASSPGGGLDKNIQYF.

V and J are TRBV30 and TRBJ2-4; 7 bases are shared with TRBD1. Germline V gene lookup returns CDR1 GTSNPN and CDR2 SVGIG (reference sequence). After removal of 4 bases from V and 10 bases from J, the junction contained 13 bases not matched to a gene. The CDR3 has 14 residues. The CDR3 spells CAWNPIRQGQIQYF. The CDR3 DNA sequence: TGTGCCTGGAACCCCATCCGACAGGGTCAGATTCAGTACTTC.

The chain uses TRBV28 and TRBJ1-4; TRBD1 matches at 9 bases. Germline lookup yields CDR1 MDHEN and CDR2 SYDVKM. The CDR3 length is 14 residues. V lost 6 bases, J lost 8 bases, and 7 bases stayed unmatched. CDR3 coding DNA: TGTGCCAGCAGGGACAGGGGCGGAGGCGAAAAACTGTTTTTT. Protein sequence: CASRDRGGGEKLFF.

The chain carries TRBV2 and TRBJ2-1, with TRBD2 matching over 16 bases. J was trimmed by 9 bases and V by 5 bases; bases with no gene match: 10. Germline CDR1 SNHLY, CDR2 FYNNEI. The CDR3 contains 17 residues. The chain's CDR3 is CASSPHTGLAGGTEQFF. The CDR3 coding sequence is TGTGCCAGCAGTCCCCATACGGGACTAGCGGGAGGGACTGAGCAGTTCTTC. Filled out from reference TRBV2 and TRBJ2-1, the complete variable domain reads EPEVTQTPSHQVTQMGQEVILRCVPISNHLYFYWYRQILGQKVEFLVSFYNNEISEKSEIFDDQFSVERPDGSNFTLKIRSTKLEDSAMYFCASSPHTGLAGGTEQFFGPGTRLTVL.

The chain couples TRBV28 to TRBJ2-7, with TRBD2 matching over 11 bases. Germline-derived CDR1 and CDR2 are MDHEN and SYDVKM. V trimming: 8 bases; J trimming: 2 bases; junction bases outside the gene matches: 20. The CDR3 covers 19 residues. CDR3 bases: TGTGCCAGCGGATTGAGACTAGCGGGATTCGACTCCCCTACCTACGAGCAGTACTTC. It specifies CASGLRLAGFDSPTYEQYF.

The rearrangement joins TRBV12-3 or TRBV12-4 to TRBJ1-5; D gene uncertain. CDR3 length: 13 residues. With 3 bases removed from V and 5 bases from J, the gap between germline ends came to 8 bases. The CDR3 is CASSFAGDQPQHF. CDR3 sequence (DNA): TGTGCCAGCAGTTTTGCCGGGGATCAGCCCCAGCATTTT.

The rearrangement links TRBV30 to TRBJ1-5; TRBD1 matches 8 bases. The germline V gene encodes CDR1 GTSNPN and CDR2 SVGIG (reference sequence). J lost 3 bases, V lost 2 bases, and 9 bases had no gene match. This CDR3 is built from 16 residues. As DNA, the CDR3 is TGTGCCTGGAGTTTCTACAGGGGGTCGGTCAATCAGCCCCAGCATTTT. Its protein product is CAWSFYRGSVNQPQHF.

This clone has more than one count but fewer than ten. The genes are TRBV5-8 and TRBJ1-5; TRBD1 matches at 9 bases. With 4 bases clipped from V and 5 bases from J, the junction kept 4 bases outside the gene matches. The CDR3 has 14 residues. CDR1 is SGHTS, CDR2 YDEGEE, per germline. The CDR3 nucleotides read TGTGCCAGCAGCCGACGACAGGGGGATCAGCCCCAGCATTTT. Translation: CASSRRQGDQPQHF.

The J gene is TRBJ1-1, the V gene TRBV19, with 7 nucleotides matching TRBD1. Germline V gene data show CDR1 as LNHDA and CDR2 as SQIVND (reference sequence). J gave up 5 bases and V 5 bases, and 5 bases lay outside the gene matches. CDR3 length: 13 amino acids. The CDR3 nucleotides read TGTGCCAGTAGTTTGACAGGGTGGACTGAAGCTTTCTTT. It encodes CASSLTGWTEAFF.

The chain employs TRBV7-2 and TRBJ1-5, with 7 bases that match TRBD1. Germline values: CDR1 SGHTA, CDR2 FQGNSA. V shed 5 bases and J 6 bases; nucleotides not matched to a gene: 16. This CDR3 contains 17 residues. CDR3 nucleotides: TGTGCCAGCAGCCCGTCAGGACAGGTCGATATGGGTCAGCCCCAGCATTTT. It is translated as CASSPSGQVDMGQPQHF. Full variable domain (missing parts from reference TRBV7-2 and TRBJ1-5): GAGVSQSPSNKVTEKGKDVELRCDPISGHTALYWYRQSLGQGLEFLIYFQGNSAPDKSGLPSDRFSAERTGGSVSTLTIQRTQQEDSAVYLCASSPSGQVDMGQPQHFGDGTRLSIL.

The CDR3 coding sequence is TGCGCCAGCAGTGGTCCTCTGGCGGGAGTTGTGGATACGCAGTATTTT. Translated, it gives CASSGPLAGVVDTQYF. The chain uses TRBV10-2 and TRBJ2-3, with 7 nucleotides matching TRBD2. V shed 4 bases and J 6 bases; nucleotides not matched to a gene: 13. From germline, CDR1 is WSHSY and CDR2 SAAADI. CDR3 length: 16 residues.

The rearrangement uses TRBV19 and TRBJ1-6; 8 bases are shared with TRBD1. Trimming cost V 7 bases and J 13 bases; bases outside gene matches: 6. The CDR3 runs 12 residues. Germline V gene lookup returns CDR1 LNHDA and CDR2 SQIVND (reference sequence). The CDR3 sequence: CASTQGASPLHF. In DNA, the CDR3 is TGTGCCAGTACCCAGGGGGCGAGTCCCCTCCACTTT.

This sequence joins TRBV2 and TRBJ1-5; 8 bases line up with TRBD1. Germline trimming cut 5 bases from V and 2 bases from J; bases unmatched to any gene: 2. Germline V gene sequence: CDR1 SNHLY, CDR2 FYNNEI. CDR3 length: 14 residues. The CDR3 bases are TGTGCCAGCAGTAAACAGGGGGGCAATCAGCCCCAGCATTTT. As protein: CASSKQGGNQPQHF. Using reference TRBV2 and TRBJ1-5 for the parts outside the CDR3, the full variable domain is EPEVTQTPSHQVTQMGQEVILRCVPISNHLYFYWYRQILGQKVEFLVSFYNNEISEKSEIFDDQFSVERPDGSNFTLKIRSTKLEDSAMYFCASSKQGGNQPQHFGDGTRLSIL.

DNA of the CDR3: TGTGCCAGCTCACCGGGACTGCTCCCCGATGAGCAGTTCTTC. This sequence encodes CASSPGLLPDEQFF. The rearrangement links TRBV18 to TRBJ2-1; the D gene is possibly TRBD2 (6 bases). Per germline, CDR1 KGHSH and CDR2 LQKENI. The CDR3 consists of 14 residues. Trimming took 3 bases from V and 8 from J, leaving 14 bases between them.

The rearrangement uses TRBV30 and TRBJ1-1; D ambiguous. There are 13 residues in the CDR3. Looked up from germline, CDR1 is GTSNPN and CDR2 is SVGIG (reference sequence). The V and J ends lost 3 bases and 0 bases respectively, with 8 bases between them. CDR3: CAWRADMNTEAFF. CDR3 DNA: TGTGCCTGGAGGGCCGACATGAACACTGAAGCTTTCTTT.

This clone has a single count. The chain couples TRBV5-1 to TRBJ2-2; a possible D gene is TRBD1 (5 bases). With 2 bases removed from V and 7 bases from J, the gap between germline ends came to 15 bases. The V gene's germline CDR1 is SGHRS and CDR2 YFSETQ. This CDR3 has 15 residues. The CDR3 sequence is CASSFTQGIGGELFF. CDR3 sequence (DNA): TGCGCCAGCAGCTTTACCCAGGGTATCGGCGGGGAGCTGTTTTTT. The variable domain in full, with the rest retrieved from reference TRBV5-1 and TRBJ2-2, is KAGVTQTPRYLIKTRGQQVTLSCSPISGHRSVSWYQQTPGQGLQFLFEYFSETQRNKGNFPGRFSGRQFSNSRSEMNVSTLELGDSALYLCASSFTQGIGGELFFGEGSRLTVL.

The J gene is TRBJ1-2, the V gene TRBV28, with TRBD1 matching over 8 bases. The CDR3 sequence is 13 residues long. V trimming: 8 bases; J trimming: 7 bases; junction bases outside the gene matches: 9. Per germline, CDR1 MDHEN and CDR2 SYDVKM. This CDR3 is CASRTGQGRGYTF. Here the CDR3 DNA reads TGTGCCAGCCGGACAGGGCAAGGACGTGGCTACACCTTC.

The rearrangement links TRBV19 to TRBJ1-5, with 7 bases aligning to TRBD1. The CDR3 is 15 amino acids. The V segment lost 7 bases and the J segment 2 bases; nucleotides outside the gene matches: 8. Per the germline V gene, CDR1 is LNHDA and CDR2 is SQIVND (reference sequence). CDR3 amino acids: CASIATGKGNQPQHF. The CDR3 DNA reads TGTGCCAGTATCGCGACAGGGAAAGGCAATCAGCCCCAGCATTTT.

This chain connects TRBV7-2 to TRBJ2-1; 8 nucleotides align to TRBD2. The CDR3 spans 15 residues. After removal of 4 bases from V and 3 bases from J, the junction contained 5 bases not matched to a gene. The germline CDR1 and CDR2 sequences are SGHTA and FQGNSA. The CDR3 nucleotides are TGTGCCAGCAGCTCCCGGGGGGGGCTCTACAATGAGCAGTTCTTC. Translating it yields CASSSRGGLYNEQFF. The full variable domain, its missing parts supplied by reference TRBV7-2 and TRBJ2-1, is GAGVSQSPSNKVTEKGKDVELRCDPISGHTALYWYRQSLGQGLEFLIYFQGNSAPDKSGLPSDRFSAERTGGSVSTLTIQRTQQEDSAVYLCASSSRGGLYNEQFFGPGTRLTVL.

The chain uses TRBV19 and TRBJ2-7, with TRBD1 matching 10 bases. Trimming cost V 6 bases and J 6 bases; bases outside gene matches: 8. This CDR3 region has 14 residues. Germline V CDR1 and CDR2: LNHDA, SQIVND (reference sequence). Here the CDR3 reads CASSPWDRGTEQYF. DNA of the CDR3: TGTGCCAGTAGCCCATGGGACAGGGGCACCGAGCAGTACTTC.